This T cell receptor beta chain is from a study of T cell repertoires in cytomegalovirus infection. To note about this clonotype: Its antigen is still unknown.

Overall study results and limits: Within the response measured ex vivo, HLA-C-restricted CMV-specific TCR beta clonotypes were dominant.

This CDR3 has 14 amino acids. The junction had 7 bases not matched to a gene; V was cut back by 9 bases and J by 4 bases. Germline assignment: CDR1 SGHRS and CDR2 YFSETQ. TCRdb reanalysed the reads using MiXCR and keeps one entry per CDR3 protein. The top ten clones hold approximately 3% of a sample with 150,000 to 200,000 distinct CDR3 sequences, under 25% of them seen once. This sequence joins TRBV5-1 and TRBJ2-3; 11 bases match TRBD1. Sequencing was done on a sample of PBMCs. The origin of this receptor is a human donor in good health (CMV status not recorded). Some clones in this sample may be carry-over from other donors' samples. CDR3 sequence: CATMPGQGADTQYF. Here the CDR3 DNA reads TGCGCCACTATGCCGGGACAGGGGGCAGATACGCAGTATTTT.